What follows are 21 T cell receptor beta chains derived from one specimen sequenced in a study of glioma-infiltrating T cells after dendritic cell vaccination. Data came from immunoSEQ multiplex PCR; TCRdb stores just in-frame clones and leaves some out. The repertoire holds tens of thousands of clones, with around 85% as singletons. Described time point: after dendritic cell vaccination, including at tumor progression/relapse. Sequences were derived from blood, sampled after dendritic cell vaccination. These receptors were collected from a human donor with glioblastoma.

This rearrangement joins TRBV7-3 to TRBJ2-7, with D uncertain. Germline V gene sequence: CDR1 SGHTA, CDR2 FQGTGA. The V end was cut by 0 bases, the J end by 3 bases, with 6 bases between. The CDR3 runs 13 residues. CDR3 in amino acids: CASSLTRHYEQYF. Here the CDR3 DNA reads TGTGCCAGCAGCTTAACGAGGCACTACGAGCAGTACTTC.

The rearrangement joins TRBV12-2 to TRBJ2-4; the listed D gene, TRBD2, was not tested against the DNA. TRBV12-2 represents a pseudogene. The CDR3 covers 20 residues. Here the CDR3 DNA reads TGTGCAAGTCGCTCCCCCAGGACTAGCGGGCCGAGCCCTAGAGGAAACATTCAGTACTTC. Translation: CASRSPRTSGPSPRGNIQYF.

The chain's CDR3 is CASSPSRTGLGEQYF. The CDR3 region has the DNA TGTGCCAGCAGCCCCTCCCGGACAGGGCTTGGCGAGCAGTACTTC. This chain uses TRBV9 with TRBJ2-7; 8 nucleotides agree with TRBD1. The germline gives CDR1 SGDLS, CDR2 YYNGEE. This CDR3 spans 15 amino acids. Trimming at V came to 4 bases and at J to 6 bases, leaving 12 bases not matched to a gene.

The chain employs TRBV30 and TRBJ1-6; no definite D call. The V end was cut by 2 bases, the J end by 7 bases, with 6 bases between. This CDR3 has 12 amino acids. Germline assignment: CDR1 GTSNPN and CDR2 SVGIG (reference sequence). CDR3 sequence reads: CAWSSTNSPLHF. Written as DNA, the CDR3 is TGTGCCTGGAGTAGTACAAATTCACCCCTCCACTTT.

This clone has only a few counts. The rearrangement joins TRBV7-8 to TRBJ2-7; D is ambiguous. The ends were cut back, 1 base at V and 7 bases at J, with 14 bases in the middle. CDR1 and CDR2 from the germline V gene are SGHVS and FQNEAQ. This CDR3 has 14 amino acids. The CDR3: CASSLDRIIHEQYF. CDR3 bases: TGTGCCAGCAGCTTAGACCGTATCATACATGAGCAGTACTTC.

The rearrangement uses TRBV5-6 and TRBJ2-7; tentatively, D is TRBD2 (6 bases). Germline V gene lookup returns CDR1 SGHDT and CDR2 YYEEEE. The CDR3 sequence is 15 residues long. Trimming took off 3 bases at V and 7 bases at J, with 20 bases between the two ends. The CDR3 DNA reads TGTGCCAGCAGCTCCCCCCATCGTGGAGGGCCTGAGCAGTACTTC. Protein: CASSSPHRGGPEQYF. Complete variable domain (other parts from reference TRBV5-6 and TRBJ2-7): DAGVTQSPTHLIKTRGQQVTLRCSPKSGHDTVSWYQQALGQGPQFIFQYYEEEERQRGNFPDRFSGHQFPNYSSELNVNALLLGDSALYLCASSSPHRGGPEQYFGPGTRLTVT.

The CDR3 DNA is TGCGCCAGCAGCTCGGGACAGCTCTATGGCTACACCTTC. Residues: CASSSGQLYGYTF. The chain links TRBV5-1 to TRBJ1-2; TRBD1 matches at 7 bases. The CDR3 has 13 amino acids. Germline values: CDR1 SGHRS, CDR2 YFSETQ. The ends lost 3 bases at V and 4 bases at J; junction bases unmatched: 3.

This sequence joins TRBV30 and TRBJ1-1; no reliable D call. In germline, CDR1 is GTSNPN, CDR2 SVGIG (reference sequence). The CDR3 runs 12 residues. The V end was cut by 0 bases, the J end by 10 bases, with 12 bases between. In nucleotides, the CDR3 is TGTGCCTGGAGTGTAGGAGAGGTTAGAGCTTTCTTT. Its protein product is CAWSVGEVRAFF.

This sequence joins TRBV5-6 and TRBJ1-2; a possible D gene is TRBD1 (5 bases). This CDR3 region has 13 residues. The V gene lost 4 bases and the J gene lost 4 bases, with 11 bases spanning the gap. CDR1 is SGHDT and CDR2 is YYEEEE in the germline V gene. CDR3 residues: CASSPPGFYGYTF. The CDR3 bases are TGTGCCAGCAGCCCCCCAGGGTTCTATGGCTACACCTTC.

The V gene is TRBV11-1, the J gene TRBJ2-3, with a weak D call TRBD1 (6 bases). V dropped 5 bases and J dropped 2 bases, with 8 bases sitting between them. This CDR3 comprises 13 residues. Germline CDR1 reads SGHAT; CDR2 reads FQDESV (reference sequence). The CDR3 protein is CASSGGTTDTQYF. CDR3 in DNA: TGTGCCAGCAGCGGGGGCACCACAGATACGCAGTATTTT.

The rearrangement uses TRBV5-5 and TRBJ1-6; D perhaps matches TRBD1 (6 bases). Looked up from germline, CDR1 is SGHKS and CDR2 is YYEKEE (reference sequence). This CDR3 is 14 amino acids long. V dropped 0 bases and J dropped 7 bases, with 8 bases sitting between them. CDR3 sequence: CASSLGTANSPLHF. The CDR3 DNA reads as TGTGCCAGCAGCTTGGGGACAGCGAATTCACCCCTCCACTTT.

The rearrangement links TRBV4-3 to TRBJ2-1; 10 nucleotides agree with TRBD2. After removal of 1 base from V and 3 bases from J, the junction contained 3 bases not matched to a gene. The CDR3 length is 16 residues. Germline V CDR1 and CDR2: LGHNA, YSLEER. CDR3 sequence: CASSQAIAGGYNEQFF. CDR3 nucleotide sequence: TGCGCCAGCAGCCAAGCTATAGCGGGGGGCTACAATGAGCAGTTCTTC.

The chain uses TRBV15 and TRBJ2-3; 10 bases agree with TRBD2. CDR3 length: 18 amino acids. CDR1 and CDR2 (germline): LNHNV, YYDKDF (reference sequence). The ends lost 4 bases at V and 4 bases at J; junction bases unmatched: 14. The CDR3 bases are TGTGCCACCAGCACCAGGCCCTCGAGCGGGGGGGCCTCAGATACGCAGTATTTT. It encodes CATSTRPSSGGASDTQYF.

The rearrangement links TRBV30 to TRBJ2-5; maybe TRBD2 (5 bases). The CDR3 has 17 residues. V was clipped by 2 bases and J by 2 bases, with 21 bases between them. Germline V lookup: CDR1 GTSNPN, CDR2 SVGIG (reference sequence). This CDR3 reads CAWSRGSVSVEQETQYF. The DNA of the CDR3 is TGTGCCTGGAGTAGAGGGAGCGTTAGCGTGGAACAAGAGACCCAGTACTTC.

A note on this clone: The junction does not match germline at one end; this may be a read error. The CDR3 region is CASSLALGNTIYF. CDR3 DNA: TGTGCTAGCAGCTTAGCTCTTGGAAACACCATATATTTT. The V and J genes are TRBV7-7 and TRBJ1-3, with D unclear. The CDR3 spans 13 residues. Germline assignment: CDR1 SSHAT and CDR2 FNYEAQ (reference sequence).

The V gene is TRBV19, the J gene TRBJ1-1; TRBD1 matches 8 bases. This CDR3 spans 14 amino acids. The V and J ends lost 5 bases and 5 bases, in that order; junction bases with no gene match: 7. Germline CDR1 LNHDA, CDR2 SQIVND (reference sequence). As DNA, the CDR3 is TGTGCCAGTAGTCTTAGGACAGGGCTGACTGAAGCTTTCTTT. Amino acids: CASSLRTGLTEAFF.

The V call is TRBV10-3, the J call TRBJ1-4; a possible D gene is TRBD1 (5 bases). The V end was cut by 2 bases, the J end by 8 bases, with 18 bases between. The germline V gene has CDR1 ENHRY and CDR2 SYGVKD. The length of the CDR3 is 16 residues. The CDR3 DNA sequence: TGTGCCATCAGTGAGGGGGAACCCGCGGGGGTGGAAAAACTGTTTTTT. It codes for CAISEGEPAGVEKLFF.

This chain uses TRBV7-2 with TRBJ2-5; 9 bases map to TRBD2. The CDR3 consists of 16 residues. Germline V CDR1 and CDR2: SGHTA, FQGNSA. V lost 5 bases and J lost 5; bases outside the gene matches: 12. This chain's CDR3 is CASSPIRLAGRETQYF. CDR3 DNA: TGTGCCAGCAGCCCTATTCGTCTAGCGGGGAGGGAGACCCAGTACTTC.

CDR3 in amino acids: CASSPQAGEFREQYF. The DNA for the CDR3 is TGTGCCAGCAGCCCCCAAGCGGGGGAATTCCGCGAGCAGTACTTC. This chain uses TRBV7-2 with TRBJ2-7; TRBD2 aligns across 8 bases. This CDR3 region has 15 residues. The V and J ends lost 5 bases and 6 bases, in that order; junction bases with no gene match: 12. Germline V gene data show CDR1 as SGHTA and CDR2 as FQGNSA.

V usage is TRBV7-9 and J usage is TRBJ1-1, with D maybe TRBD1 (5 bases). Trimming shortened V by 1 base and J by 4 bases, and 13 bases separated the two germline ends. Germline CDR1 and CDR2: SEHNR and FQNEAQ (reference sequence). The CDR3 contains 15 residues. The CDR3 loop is CASSLEGWRGTEAFF. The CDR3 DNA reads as TGTGCCAGCAGCTTAGAGGGGTGGCGGGGCACTGAAGCTTTCTTT.

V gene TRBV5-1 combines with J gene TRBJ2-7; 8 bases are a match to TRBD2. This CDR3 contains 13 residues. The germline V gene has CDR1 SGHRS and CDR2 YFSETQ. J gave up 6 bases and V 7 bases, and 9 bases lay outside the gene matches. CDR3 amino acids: CASCPAGASEQYF. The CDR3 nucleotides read TGCGCCAGCTGCCCAGCGGGGGCTTCCGAGCAGTACTTC.